This is a list of T cell receptor beta chains from one sample in a study of blood T cell repertoires in COVID-19. The assay was immunoSEQ multiplex PCR, and TCRdb's table has in-frame clones only and misses some. The sample includes 650,000 to 800,000 clones, 70% to 90% of them seen just once. Sequencing was carried out using peripheral blood. Receptors were obtained from a woman younger than 30 with acute or convalescent COVID-19. The CDR3 runs from the conserved cysteine through the conserved F or W. A D gene is named only where the DNA matches it firmly. Where a row states a size, it is once, few, many or the class of an expanded clone; other rows omit it.

size,D,V,J,DNA,CDR3
NA,TRBD1,TRBV27,TRBJ1-6,TGTGCCAGCAGTCCACTCCGGGACAGGGAGGGTTCACCCCTCCACTTT,CASSPLRDREGSPLHF
NA,TRBD1,TRBV4-1,TRBJ1-5,TGCGCCAGCAGCCAGGGACAGAATCTTAATCAGCCCCAGCATTTT,CASSQGQNLNQPQHF
NA,NA,TRBV6-6,TRBJ1-1,TGTGCCAGCAGGGGAATCGACAGATTGAACACTGAAGCTTTCTTT,CASRGIDRLNTEAFF
NA,NA,TRBV27,TRBJ1-1,TGTGCCAGCAGTTTCCGACAGGCTTACACCCCAGCTGAAGCTTTCTTT,CASSFRQAYTPAEAFF
NA,TRBD1,TRBV15,TRBJ2-2,TGTGCCACCAGCCGGGACAGAGCGAACACCGGGGAGCTGTTTTTT,CATSRDRANTGELFF
few,NA,TRBV20-1,TRBJ1-2,TGCAGTGCTAGTAGTGGTGGGGGGTCCTATGGCTACACCTTC,CSASSGGGSYGYTF
NA,TRBD2,TRBV4-3,TRBJ2-3,TGCGCCAGCAGCCAAGTTGGCGCGGGGGGAAAGGCAGATACGCAGTATTTT,CASSQVGAGGKADTQYF
NA,NA,TRBV2,TRBJ2-7,TGTGCCAGCAGTGGGCCCTACGAGCAGTACTTC,CASSGPYEQYF
few,TRBD1,TRBV4-2,TRBJ1-1,TGTGCCAGCAGCCAAAACCCCGGGACAGGGAACACTGAAGCTTTCTTT,CASSQNPGTGNTEAFF
NA,NA,TRBV29-1,TRBJ1-2,TGCAGCGTAACCGGGATTAACTATGGCTACACCTTC,CSVTGINYGYTF
once,NA,TRBV13,TRBJ2-4,TGTGCCAGCAGCGGCCGGATGGAGTCAGCCAAAAACATTCAGTACTTC,CASSGRMESAKNIQYF
NA,NA,TRBV2,TRBJ1-4,TGTGCCAGAGCGGGCTCCTTAACTAATGAAAAACTGTTTTTT,CARAGSLTNEKLFF
NA,TRBD1,TRBV12-3/TRBV12-4,TRBJ1-4,TGTGCCAGCAGTCCGGGACAGCGGGAAAAACTGTTTTTT,CASSPGQREKLFF
NA,TRBD1,TRBV5-6,TRBJ1-5,TGTGCCAGCAGCTCAGGGGGATATAATCAGCCCCAGCATTTT,CASSSGGYNQPQHF
NA,TRBD1,TRBV5-5,TRBJ1-2,TGTGCCAGCAGCTTATCCGGGACAGGGGCCCTTACTTCTGGCTACACCTTC,CASSLSGTGALTSGYTF
NA,TRBD1,TRBV7-2,TRBJ2-7,TGTGCCAGCAGTCGGATCCGACAGGGGGCAGACGAGCAGTACTTC,CASSRIRQGADEQYF
NA,TRBD2,TRBV4-3,TRBJ2-3,TGCGCCAGCAGCCAAGCCCTAGCGGGGGGCACAGATACGCAGTATTTT,CASSQALAGGTDTQYF
NA,NA,TRBV6-1,TRBJ1-2,TGTGCCAGCAGTGAAGTAGCTGGAAGTGGCTACACCTTC,CASSEVAGSGYTF
once,TRBD1,TRBV28,TRBJ1-2,TGTGCCAGCAGACGCTCTTCGGGACAGGGGAGAGGTAATACCTTC,CASRRSSGQGRGNTF
NA,NA,TRBV7-3,TRBJ1-1,TGTGCCAGCAGCTTAGAGGGGGTGGGCACTGAAGCTTTCTTT,CASSLEGVGTEAFF
NA,NA,TRBV15,TRBJ1-6,TGTGCCACCAGCAGAGTGGTCAGGGGCCTATATAATTCACCCCTCCACTTT,CATSRVVRGLYNSPLHF
NA,TRBD1,TRBV19,TRBJ1-1,TGTGCCAGTAGCCCGGGACAGGTCCCCGGCACTGAAGCTTTCTTT,CASSPGQVPGTEAFF
NA,NA,TRBV21-1,TRBJ2-2,TGTGCCAGCAGCAAACAGGACAGACGACCGAACACCGGGGAGCTGTTTTTT,CASSKQDRRPNTGELFF
NA,NA,TRBV15,TRBJ1-1,TGTGCCACCAGCAGAGTGGCAGGGCCGAACACTGAAGCTTTCTTT,CATSRVAGPNTEAFF
NA,TRBD2,TRBV5-6,TRBJ2-7,TGTGCCAGCAGACTAGCGGGGGGCTACGAGCAGTACTTC,CASRLAGGYEQYF
NA,NA,TRBV19,TRBJ1-5,TGTGCCATAGCCCGGATGAAGGATCAGCCCCAGCATTTT,CAIARMKDQPQHF
NA,NA,TRBV18,TRBJ2-7,TGTGCCAGCTCACCCCCAGGGCAGTCCTACGAGCAGTACTTC,CASSPPGQSYEQYF
NA,NA,TRBV28,TRBJ1-4,TGTGCCAGCAGTTCCGGGGGGGCGTTACAAAAACTGTTTTTT,CASSSGGALQKLFF
NA,NA,TRBV12-3/TRBV12-4,TRBJ2-5,TGTGCCAGCAGTTATGGGGGCGTAAAGACCCAGTACTTC,CASSYGGVKTQYF
NA,NA,TRBV27,TRBJ1-1,TGTGCCAGCTCGTCGCGGGGGGACATGTGGCAGGCTTTCTTT,CASSSRGDMWQAFF
NA,NA,TRBV28,TRBJ1-5,TGTGCCAGCAGGCCGACAGCTCCCAGCAATCAGCCCCAGCATTTT,CASRPTAPSNQPQHF
NA,TRBD1,TRBV20-1,TRBJ1-1,TGCAGTGCTAGAGGGACAGGTGGAGCTTTCTTT,CSARGTGGAFF
NA,NA,TRBV6-6,TRBJ1-1,TGTGCCAGCAGTGCCCGCGACAGAAAGGTCACTGAAGCTTTCTTT,CASSARDRKVTEAFF
NA,NA,TRBV5-1,TRBJ1-2,TGCGCCAGCAGCGCCCAGGATTATGGCTACACCTTC,CASSAQDYGYTF
NA,NA,TRBV14,TRBJ2-7,TGTGCCAGCAGCCCTGGACAGGAGCAGTACTTC,CASSPGQEQYF
NA,NA,TRBV7-9,TRBJ1-6,TGTGCCAGCAGCTTTCGGTCACCCCTCCACTTT,CASSFRSPLHF
once,NA,TRBV29-1,TRBJ2-2,TGCAGCACCGACAGCCACACCGGGGAGCTGTTTTTT,CSTDSHTGELFF